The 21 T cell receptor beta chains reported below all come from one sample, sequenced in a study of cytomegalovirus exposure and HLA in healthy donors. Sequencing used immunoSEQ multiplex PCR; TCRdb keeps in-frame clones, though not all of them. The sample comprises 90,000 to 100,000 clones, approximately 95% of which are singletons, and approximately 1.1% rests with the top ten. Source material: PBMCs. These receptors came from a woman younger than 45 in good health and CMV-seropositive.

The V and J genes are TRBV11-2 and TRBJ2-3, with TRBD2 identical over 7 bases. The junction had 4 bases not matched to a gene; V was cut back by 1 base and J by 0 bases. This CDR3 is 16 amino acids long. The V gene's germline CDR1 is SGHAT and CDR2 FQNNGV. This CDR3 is CASSLGGLPSTDTQYF. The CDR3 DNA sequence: TGTGCCAGCAGCTTAGGGGGACTACCAAGCACAGATACGCAGTATTTT.

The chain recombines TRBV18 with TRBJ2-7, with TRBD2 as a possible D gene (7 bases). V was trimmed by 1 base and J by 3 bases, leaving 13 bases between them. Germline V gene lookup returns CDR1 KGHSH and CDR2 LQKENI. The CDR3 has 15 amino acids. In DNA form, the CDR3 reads TGTGCCAGCTCACCACAGGGGGGGGGACTCTACGAGCAGTACTTC. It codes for CASSPQGGGLYEQYF.

The CDR3, as DNA: TGTGCCAGCAGCTCTAACGTAGGGGGCTTGAGTGAAAAACTGTTTTTT. Translating gives CASSSNVGGLSEKLFF. The rearrangement uses TRBV7-9 and TRBJ1-4; 7 nucleotides agree with TRBD1. This CDR3 has 16 amino acids. V dropped 4 bases and J dropped 7; count of bases not matched to a gene: 12. Germline V CDR1 and CDR2: SEHNR, FQNEAQ (reference sequence).

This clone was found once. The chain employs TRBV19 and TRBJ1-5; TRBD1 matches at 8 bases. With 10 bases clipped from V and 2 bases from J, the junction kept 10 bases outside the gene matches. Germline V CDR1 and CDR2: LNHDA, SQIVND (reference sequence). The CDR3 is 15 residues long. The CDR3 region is CATRTGSHGNQPQHF. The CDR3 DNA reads TGTGCCACGAGGACAGGGTCACATGGCAATCAGCCCCAGCATTTT.

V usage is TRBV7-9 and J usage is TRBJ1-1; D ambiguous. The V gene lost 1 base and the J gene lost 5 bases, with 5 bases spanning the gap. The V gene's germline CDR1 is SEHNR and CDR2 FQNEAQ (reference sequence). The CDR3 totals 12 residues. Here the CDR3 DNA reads TGTGCCAGCAGCTTAGGTACAACTGAAGCTTTCTTT. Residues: CASSLGTTEAFF.

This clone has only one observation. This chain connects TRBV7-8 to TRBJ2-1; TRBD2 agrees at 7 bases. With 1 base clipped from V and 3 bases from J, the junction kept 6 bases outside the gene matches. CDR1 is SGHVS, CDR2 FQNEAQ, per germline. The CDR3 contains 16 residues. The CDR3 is CASSLGGGLLYNEQFF. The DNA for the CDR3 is TGTGCCAGCAGCTTAGGCGGGGGTCTACTCTACAATGAGCAGTTCTTC.

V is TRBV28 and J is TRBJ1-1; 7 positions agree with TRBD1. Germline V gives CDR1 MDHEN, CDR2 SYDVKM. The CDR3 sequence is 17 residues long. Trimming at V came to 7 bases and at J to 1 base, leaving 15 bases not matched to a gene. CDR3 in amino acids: CASTVHPVGTANTEAFF. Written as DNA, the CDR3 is TGTGCCAGCACCGTACACCCTGTCGGGACAGCGAACACTGAAGCTTTCTTT.

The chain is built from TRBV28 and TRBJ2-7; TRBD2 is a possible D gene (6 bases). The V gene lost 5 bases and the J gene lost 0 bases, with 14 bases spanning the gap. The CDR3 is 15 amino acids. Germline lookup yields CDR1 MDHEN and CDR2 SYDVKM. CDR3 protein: CASSIGEESSYEQYF. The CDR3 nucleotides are TGTGCCAGCAGTATTGGGGAGGAAAGCTCCTACGAGCAGTACTTC. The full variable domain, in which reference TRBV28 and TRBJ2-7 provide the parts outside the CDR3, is DVKVTQSSRYLVKRTGEKVFLECVQDMDHENMFWYRQDPGLGLRLIYFSYDVKMKEKGDIPEGYSVSREKKERFSLILESASTNQTSMYLCASSIGEESSYEQYFGPGTRLTVT.

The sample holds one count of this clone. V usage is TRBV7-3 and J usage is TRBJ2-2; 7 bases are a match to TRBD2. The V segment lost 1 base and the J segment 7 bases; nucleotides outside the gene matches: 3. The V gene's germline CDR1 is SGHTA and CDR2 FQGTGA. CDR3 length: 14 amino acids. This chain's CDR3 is CASSLIGRIGELFF. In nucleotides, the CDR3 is TGTGCCAGCAGCTTAATCGGGAGGATCGGGGAGCTGTTTTTT.

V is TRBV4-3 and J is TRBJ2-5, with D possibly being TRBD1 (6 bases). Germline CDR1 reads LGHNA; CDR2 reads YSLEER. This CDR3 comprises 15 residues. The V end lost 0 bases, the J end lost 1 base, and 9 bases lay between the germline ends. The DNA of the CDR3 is TGCGCCAGCAGCCAAGATTTCAGGGGCCAAGAGACCCAGTACTTC. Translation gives CASSQDFRGQETQYF.

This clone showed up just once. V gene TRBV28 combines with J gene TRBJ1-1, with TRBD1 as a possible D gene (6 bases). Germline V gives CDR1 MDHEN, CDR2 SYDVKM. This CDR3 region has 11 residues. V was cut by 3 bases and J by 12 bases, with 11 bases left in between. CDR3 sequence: CASSFRQGSFF. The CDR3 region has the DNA TGTGCCAGCAGTTTTAGGCAGGGGTCTTTCTTT.

The CDR3 loop is CATKRAGPGTEAFF. The CDR3, as DNA: TGTGCCACCAAACGGGCAGGGCCAGGGACTGAAGCTTTCTTT. The rearrangement joins TRBV6-6 to TRBJ1-1, with D possibly being TRBD1 (5 bases). Germline lookup yields CDR1 MNHNY and CDR2 SVGAGI (reference sequence). Trimming pared 10 bases from V and 5 bases from J, leaving 20 bases between. This CDR3 spans 14 amino acids.

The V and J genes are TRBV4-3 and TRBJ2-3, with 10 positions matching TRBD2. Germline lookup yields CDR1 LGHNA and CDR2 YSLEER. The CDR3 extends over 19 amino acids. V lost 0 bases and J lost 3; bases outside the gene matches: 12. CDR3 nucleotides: TGCGCCAGCAGCCAAGATTGGACCTGGGAGCGGGAGGGTACAGATACGCAGTATTTT. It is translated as CASSQDWTWEREGTDTQYF.

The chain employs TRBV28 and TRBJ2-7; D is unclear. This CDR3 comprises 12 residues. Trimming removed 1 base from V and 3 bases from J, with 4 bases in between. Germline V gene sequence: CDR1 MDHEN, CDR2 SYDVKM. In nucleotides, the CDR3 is TGTGCCAGCAGTTTATACGGCTACGAGCAGTACTTC. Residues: CASSLYGYEQYF.

Written as DNA, the CDR3 is TGTGCCAGCAGCTTCTCGGGAGGGAGCGATACCTACGAGCAGTACTTC. This encodes CASSFSGGSDTYEQYF. The chain links TRBV7-2 to TRBJ2-7; 8 bases agree with TRBD2. This CDR3 is 16 amino acids long. V dropped 3 bases and J dropped 2; count of bases not matched to a gene: 9. Per the germline V gene, CDR1 is SGHTA and CDR2 is FQGNSA. Complete variable domain (other parts from reference TRBV7-2 and TRBJ2-7): GAGVSQSPSNKVTEKGKDVELRCDPISGHTALYWYRQSLGQGLEFLIYFQGNSAPDKSGLPSDRFSAERTGGSVSTLTIQRTQQEDSAVYLCASSFSGGSDTYEQYFGPGTRLTVT.

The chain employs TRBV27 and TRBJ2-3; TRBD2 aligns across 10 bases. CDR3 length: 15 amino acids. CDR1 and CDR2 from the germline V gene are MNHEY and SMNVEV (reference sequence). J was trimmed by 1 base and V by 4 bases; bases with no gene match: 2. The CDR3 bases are TGTGCCAGCAGTTCTGGGACTAGCGGCACAGATACGCAGTATTTT. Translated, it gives CASSSGTSGTDTQYF.

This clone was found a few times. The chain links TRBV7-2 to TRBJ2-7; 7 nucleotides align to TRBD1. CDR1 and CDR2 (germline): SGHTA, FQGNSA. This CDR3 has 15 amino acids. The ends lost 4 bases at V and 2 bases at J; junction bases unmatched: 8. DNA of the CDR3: TGTGCCAGCAGCTCCCAGCAGGGGGTTGCCTACGAGCAGTACTTC. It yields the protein CASSSQQGVAYEQYF.

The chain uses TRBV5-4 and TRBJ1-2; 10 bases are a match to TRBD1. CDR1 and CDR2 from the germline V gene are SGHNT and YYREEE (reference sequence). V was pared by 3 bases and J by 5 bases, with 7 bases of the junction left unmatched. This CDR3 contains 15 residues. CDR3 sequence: CASSYQGDRGYGYTF. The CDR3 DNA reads TGTGCCAGCAGCTACCAAGGGGACAGGGGATATGGCTACACCTTC.

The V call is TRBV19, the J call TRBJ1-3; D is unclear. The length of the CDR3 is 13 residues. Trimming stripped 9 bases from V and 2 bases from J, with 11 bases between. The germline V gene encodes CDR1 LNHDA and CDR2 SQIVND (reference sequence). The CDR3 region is CASLDKTGNTIYF. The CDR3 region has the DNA TGTGCCAGCCTCGACAAGACTGGAAACACCATATATTTT.

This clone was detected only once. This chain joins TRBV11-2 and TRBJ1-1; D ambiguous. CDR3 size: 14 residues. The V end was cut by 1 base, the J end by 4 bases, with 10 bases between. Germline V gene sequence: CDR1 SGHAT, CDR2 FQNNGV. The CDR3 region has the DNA TGTGCCAGCAGCTTAGTTGGAGCAGCCACTGAAGCTTTCTTT. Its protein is CASSLVGAATEAFF.

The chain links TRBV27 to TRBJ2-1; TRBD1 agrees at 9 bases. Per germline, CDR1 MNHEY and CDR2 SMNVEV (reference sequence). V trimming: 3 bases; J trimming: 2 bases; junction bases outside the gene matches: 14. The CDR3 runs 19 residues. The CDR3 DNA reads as TGTGCCAGCAGTTTGAGGGGGACAGGGTCGCCGAGGGCCTACAATGAGCAGTTCTTC. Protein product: CASSLRGTGSPRAYNEQFF.